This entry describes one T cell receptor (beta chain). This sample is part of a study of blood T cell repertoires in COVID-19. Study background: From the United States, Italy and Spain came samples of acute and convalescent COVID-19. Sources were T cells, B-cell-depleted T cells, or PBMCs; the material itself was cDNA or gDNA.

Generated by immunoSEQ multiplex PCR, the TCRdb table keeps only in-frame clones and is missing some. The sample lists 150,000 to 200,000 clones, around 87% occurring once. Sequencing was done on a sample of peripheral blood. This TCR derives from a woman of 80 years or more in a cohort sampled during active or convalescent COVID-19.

CDR3 protein: CASSFNRDRGTYEQYF. CDR3 DNA: TGTGCCAGCAGCTTTAACCGGGACAGGGGCACCTACGAGCAGTACTTC. The chain uses TRBV11-2 and TRBJ2-7; 10 bases align to TRBD1. Germline CDR1 SGHAT, CDR2 FQNNGV. With 3 bases clipped from V and 2 bases from J, the junction kept 7 bases outside the gene matches. The CDR3 has 16 amino acids.